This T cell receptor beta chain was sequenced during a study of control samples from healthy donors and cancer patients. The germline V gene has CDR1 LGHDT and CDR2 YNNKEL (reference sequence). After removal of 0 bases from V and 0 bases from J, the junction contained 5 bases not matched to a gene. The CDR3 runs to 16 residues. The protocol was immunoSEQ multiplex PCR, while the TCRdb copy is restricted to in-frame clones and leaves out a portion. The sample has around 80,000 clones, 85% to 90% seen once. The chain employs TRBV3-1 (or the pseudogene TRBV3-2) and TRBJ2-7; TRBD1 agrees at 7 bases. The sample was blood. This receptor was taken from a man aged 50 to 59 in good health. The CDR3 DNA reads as TGTGCCAGCAGCCAAGACCGGGACAGTCCCTCCTACGAGCAGTACTTC. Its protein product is CASSQDRDSPSYEQYF.